The source of this TCR beta chain is a study of blood T cell repertoires in COVID-19. Overall study: Whether acute or convalescent, the COVID-19 samples came from the United States, Italy and Spain. From T cells, B-cell-depleted T cells, or PBMCs came the material, which was cDNA or gDNA.

Authors' methods: By means of reference gene primer amplification, nucleated cell counts were estimated. Some clones are missing from TCRdb's copy, which holds only in-frame ones; the method was immunoSEQ multiplex PCR. From that table come the V and J calls and clone size; the DNA was used to work out D and trimming. The repertoire holds roughly 290,000 clones, with 70% to 90% as singletons. Germline V gives CDR1 MNHNY, CDR2 SVGAGI (reference sequence). V lost 2 bases to trimming and J lost 4 bases, with 2 bases between them. This CDR3 has 12 amino acids. The sequencing input was peripheral blood. The receptor was isolated from a woman between 50 and 59 years old who had recovered from COVID-19. The chain uses TRBV6-6 and TRBJ2-2; D is undetermined. The CDR3 loop reads CASSYLTGELFF. CDR3 sequence (DNA): TGTGCCAGCAGTTACCTCACCGGGGAGCTGTTTTTT.